These 9 T cell receptor beta chains share one sample of origin, sequenced in a study of cytomegalovirus exposure and HLA in healthy donors. The PCR used 60 Vbeta and 13 Jbeta primers. Repertoires were generated with immunoSEQ multiplex PCR, while TCRdb's copy carries only in-frame clones and drops some. The data show 95,000 to 110,000 clones, about 72% seen once. The specimen was PBMCs. These TCRs come from a man aged 18 to 30 in good health and CMV-seronegative.

This clone showed up just once. The chain has TRBV19 and TRBJ2-3, with 12 bases matching TRBD2. The CDR3 sequence is 16 residues long. The V gene's germline CDR1 is LNHDA and CDR2 SQIVND (reference sequence). The V gene end was trimmed by 3 bases and the J gene end by 4 bases; junction bases not matched to a gene: 5. The CDR3 loop reads CASSIQLAGGADTQYF. The CDR3 region has the DNA TGTGCCAGTAGTATCCAACTAGCGGGGGGTGCAGATACGCAGTATTTT.

This sequence joins TRBV7-9 and TRBJ2-2; D is perhaps TRBD1 (5 bases). CDR1 SEHNR and CDR2 FQNEAQ come from the germline V gene (reference sequence). The length of the CDR3 is 15 residues. V was shortened by 11 bases and J by 1 base, with 17 bases between the two germline ends. CDR3 in DNA: TGTGCCTACCCTGATTTGGGGCAGAACACCGGGGAGCTGTTTTTT. Its translation: CAYPDLGQNTGELFF.

For the CDR3, the DNA is TGTGCCAGCAGCCAACGGCTAGCCGGGGAGACCCAGTACTTC. It is translated as CASSQRLAGETQYF. The chain uses TRBV7-2 and TRBJ2-5, with D maybe TRBD2 (5 bases). V shed 5 bases and J shed 5 bases, with 15 bases lying between them. The CDR3 extends over 14 amino acids. In germline, CDR1 is SGHTA, CDR2 FQGNSA. The full variable domain, with the rest looked up from reference TRBV7-2 and TRBJ2-5, is GAGVSQSPSNKVTEKGKDVELRCDPISGHTALYWYRQSLGQGLEFLIYFQGNSAPDKSGLPSDRFSAERTGGSVSTLTIQRTQQEDSAVYLCASSQRLAGETQYFGPGTRLLVL.

V usage is TRBV5-1 and J usage is TRBJ2-5; TRBD1 aligns across 9 bases. Germline V CDR1 and CDR2: SGHRS, YFSETQ. The CDR3 is 16 residues long. V shed 7 bases and J 4 bases; nucleotides not matched to a gene: 14. Written as DNA, the CDR3 is TGCGCCAGCCGAACCTCCCAGACAGGGGGGCTAGAGACCCAGTACTTC. Its translation is CASRTSQTGGLETQYF.

The chain employs TRBV7-9 and TRBJ1-4; the D is unclear. CDR3 length equals 16 residues. Between the trimmed V and J ends, which lost 4 bases and 0 bases, there was a span of 12 bases. Germline V gene data show CDR1 as SEHNR and CDR2 as FQNEAQ (reference sequence). The chain's CDR3 is CASSYAGDATNEKLFF. In DNA form, the CDR3 reads TGTGCCAGCAGCTACGCCGGAGATGCAACTAATGAAAAACTGTTTTTT.

The rearrangement links TRBV14 to TRBJ1-1; 10 positions agree with TRBD1. Germline CDR1 SGHDN, CDR2 FVKESK. Trimming at V came to 2 bases and at J to 7 bases, leaving 7 bases not matched to a gene. This CDR3 has 15 amino acids. CDR3 coding DNA: TGTGCCAGCAGCCAACAGACAGGGGGCAGGGGTGAAGCTTTCTTT. It is translated as CASSQQTGGRGEAFF.

This clone was detected only once. The chain is built from TRBV7-9 and TRBJ1-4; perhaps TRBD1 as D (5 bases). Germline loops: CDR1 SEHNR, CDR2 FQNEAQ (reference sequence). V gave up 1 base and J gave up 4 bases, with 7 bases separating them. This CDR3 comprises 14 residues. Here the CDR3 DNA reads TGTGCCAGCAGCTTAGGGGGCCTTAATGAAAAACTGTTTTTT. Protein sequence: CASSLGGLNEKLFF.

This sequence joins TRBV5-1 and TRBJ2-2; possible D gene TRBD1, 6 bases. The V and J ends lost 4 bases and 5 bases respectively, with 12 bases between them. From germline, CDR1 is SGHRS and CDR2 YFSETQ. This CDR3 has 14 amino acids. CDR3 DNA: TGCGCCAGCAGCACAGGGATCGGAACCGGGGAGCTGTTTTTT. This gives the protein CASSTGIGTGELFF.

V and J are TRBV19 and TRBJ1-4; tentative D call: TRBD1 (6 bases). The CDR3 totals 14 residues. V lost 4 bases, J lost 7 bases, and 13 bases lay in between. CDR1 LNHDA and CDR2 SQIVND come from the germline V gene (reference sequence). The CDR3 sequence is CASSKDSWGEKLFF. In DNA form, the CDR3 reads TGTGCCAGTAGTAAGGACAGTTGGGGTGAAAAACTGTTTTTT.